The clone carrying this T cell receptor beta chain was counted a few times. The record originates from a study of blood T cell repertoires in COVID-19. The table came from immunoSEQ multiplex PCR; TCRdb's copy has only in-frame clones and leaves some out. The sample yields some 700,000 clones, just under 90% seen once. The CDR3 has 15 amino acids. Trimming shortened V by 2 bases and J by 6 bases, and 13 bases separated the two germline ends. Germline CDR1 KGHDR, CDR2 SFDVKD. The chain has TRBV24-1 and TRBJ2-4, with a tentative D call TRBD1 (6 bases). The receptor comes from a woman under 30 with acute or convalescent COVID-19. Sequencing was performed on peripheral blood. In DNA, the CDR3 is TGTGCCACCAGTGATTCCGGGGACAATAGAAACATTCAGTACTTC. This codes for CATSDSGDNRNIQYF.